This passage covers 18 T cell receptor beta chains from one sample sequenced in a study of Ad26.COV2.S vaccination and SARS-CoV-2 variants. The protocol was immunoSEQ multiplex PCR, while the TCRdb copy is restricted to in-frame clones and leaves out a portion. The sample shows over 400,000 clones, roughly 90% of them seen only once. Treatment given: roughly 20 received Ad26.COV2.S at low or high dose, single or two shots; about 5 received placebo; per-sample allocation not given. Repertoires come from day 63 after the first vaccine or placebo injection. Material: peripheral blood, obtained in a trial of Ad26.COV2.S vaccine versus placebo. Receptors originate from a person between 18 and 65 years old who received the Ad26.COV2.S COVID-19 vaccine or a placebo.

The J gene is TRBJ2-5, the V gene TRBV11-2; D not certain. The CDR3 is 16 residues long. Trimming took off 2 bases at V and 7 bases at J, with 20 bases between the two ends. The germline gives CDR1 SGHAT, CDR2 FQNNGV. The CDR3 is CASSLLTAPYFWTQYF. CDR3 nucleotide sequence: TGTGCCAGCAGCTTATTAACGGCGCCCTACTTTTGGACCCAGTACTTC.

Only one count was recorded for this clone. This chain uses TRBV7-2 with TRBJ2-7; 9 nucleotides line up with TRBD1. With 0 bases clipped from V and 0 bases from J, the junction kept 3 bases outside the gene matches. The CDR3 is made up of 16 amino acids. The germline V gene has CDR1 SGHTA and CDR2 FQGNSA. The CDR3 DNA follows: TGTGCCAGCAGCTTAGCCGGGACAGGGCCCTCCTACGAGCAGTACTTC. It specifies CASSLAGTGPSYEQYF.

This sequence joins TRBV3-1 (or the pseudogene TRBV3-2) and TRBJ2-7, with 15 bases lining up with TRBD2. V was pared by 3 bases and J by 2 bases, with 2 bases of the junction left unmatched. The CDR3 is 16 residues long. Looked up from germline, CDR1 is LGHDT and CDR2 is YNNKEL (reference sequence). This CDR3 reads CASSHRTSGGAYEQYF. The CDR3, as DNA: TGTGCCAGCAGCCATCGGACTAGCGGGGGGGCCTACGAGCAGTACTTC.

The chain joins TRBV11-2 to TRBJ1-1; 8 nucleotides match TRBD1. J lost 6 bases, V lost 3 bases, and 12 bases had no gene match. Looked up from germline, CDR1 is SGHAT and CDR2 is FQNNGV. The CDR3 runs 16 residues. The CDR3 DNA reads TGTGCCAGCAGCTTTAGTTTGTTAGGACAGGGCGCTGAAGCTTTCTTT. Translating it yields CASSFSLLGQGAEAFF.

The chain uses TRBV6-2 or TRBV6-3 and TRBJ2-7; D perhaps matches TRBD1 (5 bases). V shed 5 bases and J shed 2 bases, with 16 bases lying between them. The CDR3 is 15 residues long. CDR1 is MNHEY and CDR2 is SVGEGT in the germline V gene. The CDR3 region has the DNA TGTGCCAGCAGTCGTTCCGGCGACAGCCCCTACGAGCAGTACTTC. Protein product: CASSRSGDSPYEQYF.

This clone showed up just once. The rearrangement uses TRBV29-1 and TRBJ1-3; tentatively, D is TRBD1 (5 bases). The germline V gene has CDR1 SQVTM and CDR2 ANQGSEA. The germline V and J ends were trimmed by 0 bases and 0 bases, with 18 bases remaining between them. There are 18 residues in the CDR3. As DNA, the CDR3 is TGCAGCGTTGAAGATGAGGGGAACCTGAGGGACTCTGGAAACACCATATATTTT. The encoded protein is CSVEDEGNLRDSGNTIYF. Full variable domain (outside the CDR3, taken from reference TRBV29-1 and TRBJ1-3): SAVISQKPSRDICQRGTSLTIQCQVDSQVTMMFWYRQQPGQSLTLIATANQGSEATYESGFVIDKFPISRPNLTFSTLTVSNMSPEDSSIYLCSVEDEGNLRDSGNTIYFGEGSWLTVV.

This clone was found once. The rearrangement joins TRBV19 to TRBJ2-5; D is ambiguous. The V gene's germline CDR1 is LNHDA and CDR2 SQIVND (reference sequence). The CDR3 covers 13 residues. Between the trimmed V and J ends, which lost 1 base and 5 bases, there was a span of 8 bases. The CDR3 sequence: CASSIVGWETQYF. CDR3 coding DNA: TGTGCCAGTAGTATAGTGGGGTGGGAGACCCAGTACTTC.

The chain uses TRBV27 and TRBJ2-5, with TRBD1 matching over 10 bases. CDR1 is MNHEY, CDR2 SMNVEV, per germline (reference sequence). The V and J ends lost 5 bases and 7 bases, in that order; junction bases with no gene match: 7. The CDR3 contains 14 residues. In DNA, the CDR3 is TGTGCCAGCAGTCCCGGGACAGGGGTGGGGACCCAGTACTTC. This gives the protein CASSPGTGVGTQYF.

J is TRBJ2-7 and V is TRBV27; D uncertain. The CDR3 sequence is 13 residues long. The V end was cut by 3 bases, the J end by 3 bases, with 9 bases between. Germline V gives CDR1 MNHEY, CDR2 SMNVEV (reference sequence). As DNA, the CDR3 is TGTGCCAGCAGTTTTGGTGCGGACTACGAGCAGTACTTC. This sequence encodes CASSFGADYEQYF.

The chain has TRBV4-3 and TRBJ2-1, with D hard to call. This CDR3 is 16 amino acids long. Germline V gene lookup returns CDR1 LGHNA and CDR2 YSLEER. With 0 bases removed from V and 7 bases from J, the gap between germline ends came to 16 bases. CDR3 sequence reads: CASSQDLSSYVNEQFF. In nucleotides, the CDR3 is TGCGCCAGCAGCCAAGACCTGTCCTCATACGTGAATGAGCAGTTCTTC.

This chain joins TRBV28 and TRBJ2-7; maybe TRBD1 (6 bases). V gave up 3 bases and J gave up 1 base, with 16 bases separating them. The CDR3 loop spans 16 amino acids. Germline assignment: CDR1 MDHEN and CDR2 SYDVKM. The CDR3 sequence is CASSLVTGTSSYEQYF. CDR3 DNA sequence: TGTGCCAGCAGTTTGGTTACAGGGACGTCATCCTACGAGCAGTACTTC.

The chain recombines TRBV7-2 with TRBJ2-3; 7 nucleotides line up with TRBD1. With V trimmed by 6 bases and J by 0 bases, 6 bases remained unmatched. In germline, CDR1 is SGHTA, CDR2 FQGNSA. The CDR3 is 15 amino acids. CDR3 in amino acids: CASSLGQASTDTQYF. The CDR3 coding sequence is TGTGCCAGCAGTCTTGGACAGGCTAGCACAGATACGCAGTATTTT.

The chain's CDR3 is CASTQTSGGFEQYF. DNA for the CDR3: TGTGCCAGCACTCAGACTAGCGGGGGGTTTGAGCAGTACTTC. The chain couples TRBV18 to TRBJ2-7, with 13 bases matching TRBD2. The length of the CDR3 is 14 residues. Per germline, CDR1 KGHSH and CDR2 LQKENI. Trimming removed 8 bases from V and 7 bases from J; junction bases left unmatched: 8.

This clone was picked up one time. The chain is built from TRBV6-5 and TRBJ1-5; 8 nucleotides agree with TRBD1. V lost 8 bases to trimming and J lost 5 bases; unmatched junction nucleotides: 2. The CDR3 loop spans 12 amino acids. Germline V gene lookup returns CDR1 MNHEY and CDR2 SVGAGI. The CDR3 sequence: CASDRGDQPQHF. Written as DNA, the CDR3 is TGTGCCAGCGACAGGGGAGATCAGCCCCAGCATTTT.

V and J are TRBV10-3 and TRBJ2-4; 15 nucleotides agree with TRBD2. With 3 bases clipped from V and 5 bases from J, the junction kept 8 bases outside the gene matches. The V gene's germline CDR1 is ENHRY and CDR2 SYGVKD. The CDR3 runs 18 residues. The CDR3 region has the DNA TGTGCCATCAGTGAAGGGACTAGCGGGGGGAAGAGGGAAAACATTCAGTACTTC. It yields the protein CAISEGTSGGKRENIQYF.

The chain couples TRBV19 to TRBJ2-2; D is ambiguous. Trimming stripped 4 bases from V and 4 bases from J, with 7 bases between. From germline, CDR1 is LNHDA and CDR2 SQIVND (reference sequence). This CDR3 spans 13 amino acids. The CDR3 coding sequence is TGTGCCAGTAGTACTCACACCACCGGGGAGCTGTTTTTT. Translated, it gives CASSTHTTGELFF.

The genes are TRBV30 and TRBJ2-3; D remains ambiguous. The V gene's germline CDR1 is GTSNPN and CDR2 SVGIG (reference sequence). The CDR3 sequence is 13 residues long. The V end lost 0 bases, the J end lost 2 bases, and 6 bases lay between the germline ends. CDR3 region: CAWSVSNTDTQYF. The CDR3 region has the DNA TGTGCCTGGAGTGTTTCAAACACAGATACGCAGTATTTT.

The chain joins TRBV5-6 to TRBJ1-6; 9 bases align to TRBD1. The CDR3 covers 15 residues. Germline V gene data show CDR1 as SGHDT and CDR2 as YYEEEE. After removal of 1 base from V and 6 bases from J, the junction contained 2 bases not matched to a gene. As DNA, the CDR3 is TGTGCCAGCAGCTTGAGGGACAGGGCTAATTCACCCCTCCACTTT. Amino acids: CASSLRDRANSPLHF.